One sample yielded the 2 T cell receptor beta chains listed below, sequenced in a study of T cell responses to AZD1222 COVID-19 vaccine. Clones were sequenced by immunoSEQ multiplex PCR, and TCRdb holds only the in-frame ones, with some missing. The data show 120,000 to 150,000 clones, about 93% seen once. This material consisted of peripheral blood, taken on day 0 of AZD1222 vaccination. Receptors were obtained from an adult in good health.

The chain combines TRBV28 with TRBJ2-7; tentative D call: TRBD1 (6 bases). CDR1 MDHEN and CDR2 SYDVKM come from the germline V gene. The CDR3 consists of 14 residues. V lost 8 bases and J 6 bases, leaving 20 bases between the germline ends. For the CDR3, the DNA is TGTGCCAGCCAAGGCCCATTACAGGGTCCCGAGCAGTACTTC. Translation gives CASQGPLQGPEQYF.

In DNA form, the CDR3 reads TGCGCCAGCAGTCATGAGGGCCAGTTGAACACTGAAGCTTTCTTT. Protein sequence: CASSHEGQLNTEAFF. The rearrangement joins TRBV23-1 to TRBJ1-1; unclear D gene. TRBV23-1 has ORF status, its function being uncertain. There are 15 residues in the CDR3. V gave up 3 bases and J gave up 0 bases, with 11 bases separating them.